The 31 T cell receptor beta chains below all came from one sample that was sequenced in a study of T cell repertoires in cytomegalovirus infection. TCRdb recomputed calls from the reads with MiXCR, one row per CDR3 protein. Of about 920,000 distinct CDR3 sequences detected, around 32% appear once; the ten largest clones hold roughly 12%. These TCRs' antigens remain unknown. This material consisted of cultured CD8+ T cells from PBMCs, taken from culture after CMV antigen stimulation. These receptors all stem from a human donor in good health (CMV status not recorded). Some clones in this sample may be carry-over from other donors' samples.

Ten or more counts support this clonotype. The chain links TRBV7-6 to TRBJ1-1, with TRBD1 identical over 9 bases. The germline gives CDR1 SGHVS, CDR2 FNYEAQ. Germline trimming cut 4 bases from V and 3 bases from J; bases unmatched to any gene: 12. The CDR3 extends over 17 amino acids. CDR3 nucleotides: TGTGCCAGCAGCTCCGGACAGGGGTTTCTGGGTGACACTGAAGCTTTCTTT. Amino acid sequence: CASSSGQGFLGDTEAFF.

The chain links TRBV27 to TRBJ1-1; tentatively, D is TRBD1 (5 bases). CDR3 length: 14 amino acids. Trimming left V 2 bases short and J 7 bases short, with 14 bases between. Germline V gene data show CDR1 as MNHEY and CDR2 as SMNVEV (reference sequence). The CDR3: CASSLGARPYEAFF. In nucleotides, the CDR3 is TGTGCCAGCAGTTTAGGGGCCAGGCCCTATGAAGCTTTCTTT.

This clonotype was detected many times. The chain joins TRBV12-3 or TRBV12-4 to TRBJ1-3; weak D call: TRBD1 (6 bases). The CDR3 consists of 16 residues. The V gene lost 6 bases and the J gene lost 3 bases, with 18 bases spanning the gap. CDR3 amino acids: CASRINFSGDGNTIYF. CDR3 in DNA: TGTGCCAGCAGGATTAATTTTTCAGGGGATGGAAACACCATATATTTT.

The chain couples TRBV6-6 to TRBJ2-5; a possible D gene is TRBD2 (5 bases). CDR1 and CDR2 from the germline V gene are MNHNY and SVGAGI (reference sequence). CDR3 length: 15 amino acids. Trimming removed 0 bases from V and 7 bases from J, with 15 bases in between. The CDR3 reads CASSYSLGASGTQYF. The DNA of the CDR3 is TGTGCCAGCAGTTACTCCTTGGGAGCGAGTGGGACCCAGTACTTC.

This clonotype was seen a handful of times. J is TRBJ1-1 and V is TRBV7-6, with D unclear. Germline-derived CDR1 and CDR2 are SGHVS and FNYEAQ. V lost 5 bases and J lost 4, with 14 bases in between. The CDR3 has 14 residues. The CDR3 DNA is TGTGCCAGCAGCCCGAGCCCTAGACTCACTGAAGCTTTCTTT. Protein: CASSPSPRLTEAFF.

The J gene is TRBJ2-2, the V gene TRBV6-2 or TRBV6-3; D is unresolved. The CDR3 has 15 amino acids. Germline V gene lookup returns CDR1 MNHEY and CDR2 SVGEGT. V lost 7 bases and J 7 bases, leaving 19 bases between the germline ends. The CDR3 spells CASMLLGSRVGELFF. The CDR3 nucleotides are TGTGCCAGCATGTTACTGGGTTCGCGTGTCGGGGAGCTGTTTTTT.

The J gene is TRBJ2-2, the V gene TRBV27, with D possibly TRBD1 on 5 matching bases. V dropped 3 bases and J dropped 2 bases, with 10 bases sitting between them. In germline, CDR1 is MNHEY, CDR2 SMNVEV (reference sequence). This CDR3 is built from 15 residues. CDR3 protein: CASSLDTPNTGELFF. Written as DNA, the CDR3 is TGTGCCAGCAGTTTGGACACGCCCAACACCGGGGAGCTGTTTTTT.

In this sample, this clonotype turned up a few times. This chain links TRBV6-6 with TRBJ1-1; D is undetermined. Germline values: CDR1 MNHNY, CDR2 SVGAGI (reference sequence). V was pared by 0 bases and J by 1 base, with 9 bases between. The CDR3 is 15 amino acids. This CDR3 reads CASSYSGRRNTEAFF. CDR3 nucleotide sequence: TGTGCCAGCAGTTACTCGGGCAGGAGGAACACTGAAGCTTTCTTT.

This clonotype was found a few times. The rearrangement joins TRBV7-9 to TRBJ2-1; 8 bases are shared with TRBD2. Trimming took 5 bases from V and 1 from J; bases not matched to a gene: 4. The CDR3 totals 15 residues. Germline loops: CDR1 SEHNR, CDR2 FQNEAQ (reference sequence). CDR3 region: CASSQPGGSYNEQFF. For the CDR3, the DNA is TGTGCCAGCAGCCAACCGGGGGGGTCCTACAATGAGCAGTTCTTC.

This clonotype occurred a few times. CDR3 in DNA: TGTGCCACCAGCAGAGGCCCCGAATCGGACTATGGCTACACCTTC. Translated: CATSRGPESDYGYTF. This chain connects TRBV15 to TRBJ1-2; no clear D. The CDR3 sequence is 15 residues long. The V and J ends lost 1 base and 3 bases respectively, with 12 bases between them. Per germline, CDR1 LNHNV and CDR2 YYDKDF (reference sequence).

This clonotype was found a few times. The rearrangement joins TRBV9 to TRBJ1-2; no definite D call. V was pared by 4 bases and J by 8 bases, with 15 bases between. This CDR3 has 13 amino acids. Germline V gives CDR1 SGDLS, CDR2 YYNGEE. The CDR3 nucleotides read TGTGCCAGCAGCTCTCGGGCCCCGGGAGGCTACACCTTC. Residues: CASSSRAPGGYTF. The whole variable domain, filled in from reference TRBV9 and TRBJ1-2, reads DSGVTQTPKHLITATGQRVTLRCSPRSGDLSVYWYQQSLDQGLQFLIQYYNGEERAKGNILERFSAQQFPDLHSELNLSSLELGDSALYFCASSSRAPGGYTFGSGTRLTVV.

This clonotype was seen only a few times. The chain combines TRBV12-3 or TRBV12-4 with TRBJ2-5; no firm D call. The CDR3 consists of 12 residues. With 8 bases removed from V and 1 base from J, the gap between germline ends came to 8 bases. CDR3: CASRGLQETQYF. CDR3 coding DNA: TGTGCCAGCCGAGGCCTCCAAGAGACCCAGTACTTC.

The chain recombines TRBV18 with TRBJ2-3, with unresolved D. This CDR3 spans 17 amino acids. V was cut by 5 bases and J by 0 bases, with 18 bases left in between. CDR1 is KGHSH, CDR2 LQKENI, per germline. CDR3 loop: CASSFGPPPSSTDTQYF. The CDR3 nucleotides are TGTGCCAGCTCATTCGGACCGCCCCCGTCTAGCACAGATACGCAGTATTTT.

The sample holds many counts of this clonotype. CDR3 residues: CASSFPRTGEKLFF. CDR3 bases: TGTGCCAGCAGTTTCCCTAGAACGGGTGAAAAACTGTTTTTT. The chain has TRBV12-3 or TRBV12-4 and TRBJ1-4, with D hard to call. The ends were cut back, 3 bases at V and 7 bases at J, with 12 bases in the middle. The CDR3 consists of 14 residues.

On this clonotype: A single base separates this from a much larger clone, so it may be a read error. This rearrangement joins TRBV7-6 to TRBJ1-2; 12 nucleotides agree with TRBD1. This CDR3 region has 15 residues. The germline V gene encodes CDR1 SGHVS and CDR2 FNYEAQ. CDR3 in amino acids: CANSPGTGGDYGYTF. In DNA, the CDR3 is TGTGCCAACAGCCCGGGGACAGGGGGCGACTATGGCTACACCTTC.

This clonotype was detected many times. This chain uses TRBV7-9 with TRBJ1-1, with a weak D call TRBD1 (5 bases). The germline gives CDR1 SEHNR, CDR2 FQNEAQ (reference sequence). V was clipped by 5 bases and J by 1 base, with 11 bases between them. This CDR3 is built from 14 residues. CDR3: CASSLETENTEAFF. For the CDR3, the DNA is TGTGCCAGCAGCCTAGAGACAGAGAACACTGAAGCTTTCTTT.

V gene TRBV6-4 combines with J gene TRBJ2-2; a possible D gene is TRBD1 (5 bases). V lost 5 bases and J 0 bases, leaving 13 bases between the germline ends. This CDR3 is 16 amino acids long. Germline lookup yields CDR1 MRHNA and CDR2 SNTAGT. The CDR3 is CASSPQRGTNTGELFF. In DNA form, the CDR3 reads TGTGCCAGCAGTCCCCAAAGGGGTACGAACACCGGGGAGCTGTTTTTT.

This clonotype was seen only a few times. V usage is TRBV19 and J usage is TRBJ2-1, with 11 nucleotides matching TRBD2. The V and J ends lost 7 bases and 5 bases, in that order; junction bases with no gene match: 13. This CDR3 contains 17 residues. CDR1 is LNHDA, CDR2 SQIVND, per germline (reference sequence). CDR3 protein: CASKALAGGTWDNEQFF. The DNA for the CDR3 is TGTGCCAGTAAAGCCCTAGCGGGGGGAACCTGGGACAATGAGCAGTTCTTC.

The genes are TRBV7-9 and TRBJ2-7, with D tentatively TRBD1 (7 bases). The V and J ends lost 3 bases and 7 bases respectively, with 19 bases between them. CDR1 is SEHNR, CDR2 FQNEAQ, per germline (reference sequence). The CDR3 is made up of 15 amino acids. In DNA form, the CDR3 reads TGTGCCAGCAGCTTTGCAGGGGGGCCGTCGGGGGAGCAGTACTTC. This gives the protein CASSFAGGPSGEQYF.

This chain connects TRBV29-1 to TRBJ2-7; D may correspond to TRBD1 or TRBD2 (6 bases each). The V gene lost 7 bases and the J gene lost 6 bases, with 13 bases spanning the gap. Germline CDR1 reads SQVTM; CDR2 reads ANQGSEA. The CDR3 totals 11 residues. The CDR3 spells CSETGGCEQYV. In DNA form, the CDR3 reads TGCAGCGAAACCGGGGGCTGCGAGCAGTACGTC.

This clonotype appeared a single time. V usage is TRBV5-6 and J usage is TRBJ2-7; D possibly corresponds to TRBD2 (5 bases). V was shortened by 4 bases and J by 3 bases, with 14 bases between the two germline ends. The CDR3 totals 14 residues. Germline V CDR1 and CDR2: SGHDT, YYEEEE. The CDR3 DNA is TGTGCCAGCAGCCCCGCAGAGGACTTCTACGAGCAGTACGTC. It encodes CASSPAEDFYEQYV.

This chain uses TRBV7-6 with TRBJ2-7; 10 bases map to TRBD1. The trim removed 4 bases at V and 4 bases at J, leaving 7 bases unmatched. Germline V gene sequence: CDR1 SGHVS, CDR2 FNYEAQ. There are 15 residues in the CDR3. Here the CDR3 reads CASSSLGTGAYEQYF. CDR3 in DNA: TGTGCCAGCAGCTCCTTGGGGACAGGGGCTTACGAGCAGTACTTC.

The CDR3: CASSWDTTGVTGELFF. Here the CDR3 DNA reads TGTGCCAGCAGTTGGGACACGACAGGGGTCACCGGGGAGCTGTTTTTT. J is TRBJ2-2 and V is TRBV6-5, with 8 bases that match TRBD1. CDR1 is MNHEY, CDR2 SVGAGI, per germline. The CDR3 totals 16 residues. V shed 4 bases, J shed 4 bases, and the junction held 8 bases outside the gene matches.

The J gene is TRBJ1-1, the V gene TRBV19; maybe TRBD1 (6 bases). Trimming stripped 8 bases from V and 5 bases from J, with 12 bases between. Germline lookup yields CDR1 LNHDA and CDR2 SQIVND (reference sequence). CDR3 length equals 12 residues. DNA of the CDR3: TGTGCCAGTGTGGACAGATATACTGAAGCTTTCTTT. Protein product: CASVDRYTEAFF.

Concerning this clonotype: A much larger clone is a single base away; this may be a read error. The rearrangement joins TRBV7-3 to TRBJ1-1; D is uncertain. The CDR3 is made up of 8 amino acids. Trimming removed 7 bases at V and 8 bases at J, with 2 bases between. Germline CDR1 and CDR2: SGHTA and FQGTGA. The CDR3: CASNEAFF. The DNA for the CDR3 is TGTGCCAGCAACGAAGCTTTCTTT.

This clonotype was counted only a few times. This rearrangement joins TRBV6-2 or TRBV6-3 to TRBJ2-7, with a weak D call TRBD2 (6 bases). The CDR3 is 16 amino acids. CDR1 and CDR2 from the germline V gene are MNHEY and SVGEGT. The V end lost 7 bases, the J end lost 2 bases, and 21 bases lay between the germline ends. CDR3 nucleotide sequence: TGTGCCAGCACAGCTTTTTCAGGCGGGAACCCCTACGAGCAGTACGTC. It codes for CASTAFSGGNPYEQYV.

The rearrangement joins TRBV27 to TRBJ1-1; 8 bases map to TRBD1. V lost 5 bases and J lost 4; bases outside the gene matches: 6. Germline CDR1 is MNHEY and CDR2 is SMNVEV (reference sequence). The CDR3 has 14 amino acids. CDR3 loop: CASSGTGGVTEAFF. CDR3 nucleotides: TGTGCCAGCAGTGGGACAGGAGGCGTCACTGAAGCTTTCTTT.

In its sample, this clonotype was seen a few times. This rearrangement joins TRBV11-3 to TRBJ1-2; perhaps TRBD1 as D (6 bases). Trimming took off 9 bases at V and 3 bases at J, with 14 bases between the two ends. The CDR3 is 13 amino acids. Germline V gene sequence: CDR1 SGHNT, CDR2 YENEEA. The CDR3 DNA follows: TGTGCCAGAGAGTCACAGGGAGACTATGGCTACACCTTC. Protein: CARESQGDYGYTF.

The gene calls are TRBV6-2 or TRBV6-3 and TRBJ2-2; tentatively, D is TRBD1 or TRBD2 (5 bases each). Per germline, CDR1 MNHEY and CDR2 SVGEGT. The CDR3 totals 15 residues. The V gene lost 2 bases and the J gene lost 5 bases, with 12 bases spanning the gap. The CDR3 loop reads CASSYRDGGTGELFF. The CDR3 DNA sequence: TGTGCCAGCAGTTACCGGGACGGTGGGACCGGGGAGCTGTTTTTT.

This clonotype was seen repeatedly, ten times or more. This chain's CDR3 is CASSPRGDSEDGKNIQYF. DNA for the CDR3: TGTGCCAGCAGTCCGAGAGGAGACTCCGAGGATGGCAAAAACATTCAGTACTTC. This chain connects TRBV12-3 or TRBV12-4 to TRBJ2-4; no reliable D call. The CDR3 totals 18 residues. V dropped 5 bases and J dropped 3 bases, with 23 bases sitting between them.

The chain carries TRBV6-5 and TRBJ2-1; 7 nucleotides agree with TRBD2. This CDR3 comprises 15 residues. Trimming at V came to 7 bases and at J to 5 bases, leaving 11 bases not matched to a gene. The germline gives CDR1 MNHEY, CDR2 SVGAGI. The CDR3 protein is CASTRVGSGNNEQFF. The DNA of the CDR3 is TGTGCCAGCACCCGTGTTGGGAGCGGGAACAATGAGCAGTTCTTC.